The rows below give T cell receptor beta chains drawn from one sample of a study of T cells expressing NK-cell markers. For each CDR3 protein, TCRdb gives one entry from its re-call of the 5' RACE reads, without DNA. The sample data list some 600,000 distinct CDR3 sequences. Input material: blood T cells: a sorted CD56 or NKG2C T cell subset, CD4+ or CD8+ T cells, or bulk PBMC T cells (not recorded which). The receptor source for this set is a young man in good health. Both conserved end residues are part of each CDR3. Fields, in order: J gene, V gene, CDR3 protein.

J: TRBJ2-5; V: TRBV20-1; CDR3: CSARVGSGTSRETQYF
J: TRBJ2-5; V: TRBV20-1; CDR3: CSARGLAGGPGYRETQYF
J: TRBJ2-2; V: TRBV12-3/TRBV12-4; CDR3: CASSTYRGLDTGELFF
J: TRBJ2-1; V: TRBV9; CDR3: CASSVGPAPGGSSYNEQFF
J: TRBJ2-2; V: TRBV20-1; CDR3: CSARTVAGGSGELFF
J: TRBJ2-7; V: TRBV29-1; CDR3: CSVEGVRTGTSYEQYF
J: TRBJ1-6; V: TRBV7-6; CDR3: CASSSGQGVGSPLHF
J: TRBJ1-2; V: TRBV25-1; CDR3: CASSEYGQGYGYTF
J: TRBJ2-7; V: TRBV29-1; CDR3: CSVQGQDSRPSYEQYF
J: TRBJ2-7; V: TRBV9; CDR3: CASSKDGRPGHLRSSYEQYF
J: TRBJ2-2; V: TRBV10-1; CDR3: CASSESVTGRTGELFF
J: TRBJ2-1; V: TRBV20-1; CDR3: CSARDPTRRSYNEQFF
J: TRBJ1-1; V: TRBV12-3/TRBV12-4; CDR3: CASIWGYGNTEAFF
J: TRBJ2-6; V: TRBV2; CDR3: CALWFSGANVLTF
J: TRBJ1-1; V: TRBV12-5; CDR3: CASGLAGAEAFF
J: TRBJ1-2; V: TRBV7-2; CDR3: CASSSTTGEGYTF
J: TRBJ2-7; V: TRBV12-3/TRBV12-4; CDR3: CASRGGTGAYEQYF
J: TRBJ2-1; V: TRBV2; CDR3: CASRLGDNEQFF
J: TRBJ1-1; V: TRBV12-3/TRBV12-4; CDR3: CASSLRVRDRGNTEAFF
J: TRBJ1-3; V: TRBV7-2; CDR3: CASSKGGSGNTIYF
J: TRBJ2-5; V: TRBV10-3; CDR3: CAISELSDTKPQETQYF
J: TRBJ2-1; V: TRBV30; CDR3: CAWSVGAGAHNEQFF
J: TRBJ2-7; V: TRBV5-6; CDR3: CASSIWTREQYF
J: TRBJ2-2; V: TRBV14; CDR3: CASSRPQGTGELFF
J: TRBJ2-3; V: TRBV11-2; CDR3: CASSLEAPPPSTDTQYF
J: TRBJ2-3; V: TRBV29-1; CDR3: CSVEDSSGPDTQYF
J: TRBJ1-1; V: TRBV11-1; CDR3: CASSLDRGNFF
J: TRBJ2-7; V: TRBV20-1; CDR3: CSAFGVTYEQYF
J: TRBJ2-5; V: TRBV29-1; CDR3: CSVGKTGTVQETQYF
J: TRBJ2-6; V: TRBV24-1; CDR3: CATSRSSGANVLTF
J: TRBJ2-1; V: TRBV27; CDR3: CASSLLGFSGSYNEQFF
J: TRBJ2-3; V: TRBV5-1; CDR3: CASSRGGGGGTDTQYF
J: TRBJ1-2; V: TRBV4-2; CDR3: CASSPSAGTAFPIGEGYTF
J: TRBJ2-1; V: TRBV6-1; CDR3: CASSEALGDRGRVQFF
J: TRBJ2-1; V: TRBV6-1; CDR3: CARKGTSGGTELYNEQFF
J: TRBJ2-5; V: TRBV29-1; CDR3: CSVRIAGSTGETQYF
J: TRBJ2-3; V: TRBV4-1; CDR3: CASSLFGTGAKNTQYF
J: TRBJ1-2; V: TRBV21-1; CDR3: CDPVDSNYGYTF
J: TRBJ2-1; V: TRBV29-1; CDR3: CSVTGLAIHEQFF
J: TRBJ2-5; V: TRBV4-2; CDR3: CASSQDRMLAPQETQYF